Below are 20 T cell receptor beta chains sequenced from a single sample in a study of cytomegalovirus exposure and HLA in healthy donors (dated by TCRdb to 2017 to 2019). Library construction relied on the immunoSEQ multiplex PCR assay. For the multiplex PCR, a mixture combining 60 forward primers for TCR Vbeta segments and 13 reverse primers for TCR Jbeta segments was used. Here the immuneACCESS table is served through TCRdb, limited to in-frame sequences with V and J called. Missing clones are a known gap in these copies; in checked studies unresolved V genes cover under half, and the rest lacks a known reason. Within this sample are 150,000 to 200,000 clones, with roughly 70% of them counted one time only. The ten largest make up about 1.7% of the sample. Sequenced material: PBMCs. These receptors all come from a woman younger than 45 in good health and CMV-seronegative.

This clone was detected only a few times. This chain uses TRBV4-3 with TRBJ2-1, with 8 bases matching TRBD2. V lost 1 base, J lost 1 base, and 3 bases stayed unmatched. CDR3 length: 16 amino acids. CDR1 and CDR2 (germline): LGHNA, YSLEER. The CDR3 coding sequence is TGCGCCAGCAGCCAAGTAGCGGGAAGTTCCTACAATGAGCAGTTCTTC. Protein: CASSQVAGSSYNEQFF.

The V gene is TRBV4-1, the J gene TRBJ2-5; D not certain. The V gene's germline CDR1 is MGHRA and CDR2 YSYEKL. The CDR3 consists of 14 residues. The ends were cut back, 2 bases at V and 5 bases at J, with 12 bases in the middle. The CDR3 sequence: CASSQYLAHETQYF. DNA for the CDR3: TGCGCCAGCAGCCAATATTTAGCCCACGAGACCCAGTACTTC.

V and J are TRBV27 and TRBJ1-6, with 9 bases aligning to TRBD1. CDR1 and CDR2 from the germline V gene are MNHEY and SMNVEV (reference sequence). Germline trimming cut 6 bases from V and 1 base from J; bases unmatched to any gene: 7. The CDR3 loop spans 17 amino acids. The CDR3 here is CASRDRGFRSYNSPLHF. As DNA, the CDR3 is TGTGCCAGCAGGGACAGGGGTTTTCGATCCTATAATTCACCCCTCCACTTT.

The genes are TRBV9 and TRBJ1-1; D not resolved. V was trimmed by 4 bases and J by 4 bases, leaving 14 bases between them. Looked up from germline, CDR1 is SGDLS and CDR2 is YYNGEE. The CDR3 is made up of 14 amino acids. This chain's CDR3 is CASSPRPEATEAFF. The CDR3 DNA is TGTGCCAGCAGCCCCCGACCCGAGGCCACTGAAGCTTTCTTT.

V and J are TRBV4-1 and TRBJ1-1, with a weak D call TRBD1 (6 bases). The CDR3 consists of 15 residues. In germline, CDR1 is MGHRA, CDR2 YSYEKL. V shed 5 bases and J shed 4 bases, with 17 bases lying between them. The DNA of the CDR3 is TGCGCCAGCAGCGACCGTGGGGTCAGGGGCACTGAAGCTTTCTTT. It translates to CASSDRGVRGTEAFF.

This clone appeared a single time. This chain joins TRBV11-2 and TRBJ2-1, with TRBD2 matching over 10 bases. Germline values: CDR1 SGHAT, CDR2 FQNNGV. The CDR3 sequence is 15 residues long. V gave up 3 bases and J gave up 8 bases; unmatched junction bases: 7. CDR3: CASSLAGTSVDEQFF. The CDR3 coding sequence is TGTGCCAGCAGCTTGGCCGGGACTAGCGTGGATGAGCAGTTCTTC.

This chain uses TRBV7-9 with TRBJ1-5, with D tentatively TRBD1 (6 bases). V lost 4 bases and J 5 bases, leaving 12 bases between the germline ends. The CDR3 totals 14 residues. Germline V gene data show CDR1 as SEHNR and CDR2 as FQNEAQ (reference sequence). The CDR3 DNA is TGTGCCAGCAGCTCTCTACAGGGCGATCAGCCCCAGCATTTT. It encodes CASSSLQGDQPQHF.

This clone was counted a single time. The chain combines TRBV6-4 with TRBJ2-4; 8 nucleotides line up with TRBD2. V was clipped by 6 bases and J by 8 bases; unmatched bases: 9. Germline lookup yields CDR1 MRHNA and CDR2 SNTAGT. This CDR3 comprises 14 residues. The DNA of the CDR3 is TGTGCCAGCAGCGGCCAGGCCGGGGGGGACATTCAGTACTTC. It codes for CASSGQAGGDIQYF.

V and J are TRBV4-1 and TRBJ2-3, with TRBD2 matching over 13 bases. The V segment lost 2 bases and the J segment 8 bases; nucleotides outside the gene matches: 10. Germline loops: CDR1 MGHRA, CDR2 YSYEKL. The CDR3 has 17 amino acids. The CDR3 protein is CASSQPTSGGARGTQYF. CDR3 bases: TGCGCCAGCAGCCAACCCACTAGCGGGGGGGCGAGGGGTACGCAGTATTTT.

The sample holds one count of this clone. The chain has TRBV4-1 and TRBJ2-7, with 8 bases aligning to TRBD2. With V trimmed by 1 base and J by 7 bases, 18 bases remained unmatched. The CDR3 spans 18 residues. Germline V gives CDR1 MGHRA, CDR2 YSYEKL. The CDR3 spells CASSQASSGSWDSREQYF. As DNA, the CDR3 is TGCGCCAGCAGCCAAGCCTCTAGCGGGTCGTGGGATTCGCGGGAGCAGTACTTC.

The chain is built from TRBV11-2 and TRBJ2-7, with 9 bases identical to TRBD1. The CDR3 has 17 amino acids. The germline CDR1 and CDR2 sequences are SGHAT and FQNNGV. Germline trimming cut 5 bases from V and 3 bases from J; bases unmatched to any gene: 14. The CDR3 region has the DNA TGTGCCAGCAGCCTCCAAACCGGGACAGGGCTCCTCTACGAGCAGTACTTC. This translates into CASSLQTGTGLLYEQYF.

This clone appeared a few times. The CDR3 protein is CASFPDRGDTEAFF. CDR3 bases: TGTGCCAGTTTCCCCGACAGGGGGGACACTGAAGCTTTCTTT. This chain links TRBV5-4 with TRBJ1-1, with 9 bases matching TRBD1. Germline V lookup: CDR1 SGHNT, CDR2 YYREEE (reference sequence). With V trimmed by 8 bases and J by 3 bases, 8 bases remained unmatched. This CDR3 region has 14 residues.

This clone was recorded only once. CDR3 sequence (DNA): TGCGCCAGCAGCCTGACGTTGGAGGGACGAGATGAGCAGTTCTTC. Translation gives CASSLTLEGRDEQFF. The chain combines TRBV5-1 with TRBJ2-1; TRBD2 might be the D (6 bases). Trimming took 4 bases from V and 8 from J, leaving 19 bases between them. The length of the CDR3 is 15 residues. Germline V lookup: CDR1 SGHRS, CDR2 YFSETQ.

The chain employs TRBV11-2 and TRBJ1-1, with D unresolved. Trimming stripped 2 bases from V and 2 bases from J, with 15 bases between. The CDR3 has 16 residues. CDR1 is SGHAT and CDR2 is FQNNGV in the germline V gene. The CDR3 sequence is CASSLPFRDLNTEAFF. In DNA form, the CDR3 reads TGTGCCAGCAGCTTACCCTTCCGGGATCTAAACACTGAAGCTTTCTTT.

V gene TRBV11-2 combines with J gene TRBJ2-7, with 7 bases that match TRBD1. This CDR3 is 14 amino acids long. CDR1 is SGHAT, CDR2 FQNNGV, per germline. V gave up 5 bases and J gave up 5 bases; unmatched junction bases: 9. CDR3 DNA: TGTGCCAGCAGCGTAAGGACAGGTCCGGACGAGCAGTACTTC. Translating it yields CASSVRTGPDEQYF.

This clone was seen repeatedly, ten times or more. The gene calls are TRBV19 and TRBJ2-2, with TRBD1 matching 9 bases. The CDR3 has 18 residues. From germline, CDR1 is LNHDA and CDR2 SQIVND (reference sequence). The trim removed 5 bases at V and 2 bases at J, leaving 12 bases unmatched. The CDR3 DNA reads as TGTGCCAGTAGTCAGCCTAAATCGGGACAGGGAAACACCGGGGAGCTGTTTTTT. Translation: CASSQPKSGQGNTGELFF. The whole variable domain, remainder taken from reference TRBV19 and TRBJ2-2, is DGGITQSPKYLFRKEGQNVTLSCEQNLNHDAMYWYRQDPGQGLRLIYYSQIVNDFQKGDIAEGYSVSREKKESFPLTVTSAQKNPTAFYLCASSQPKSGQGNTGELFFGEGSRLTVL.

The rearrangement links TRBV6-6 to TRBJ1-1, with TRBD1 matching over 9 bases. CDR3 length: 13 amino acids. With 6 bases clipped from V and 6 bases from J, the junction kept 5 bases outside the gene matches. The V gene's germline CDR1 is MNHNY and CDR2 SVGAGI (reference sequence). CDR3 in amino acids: CASRLDRGAEAFF. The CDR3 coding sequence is TGTGCCAGCAGACTCGACAGGGGGGCTGAAGCTTTCTTT.

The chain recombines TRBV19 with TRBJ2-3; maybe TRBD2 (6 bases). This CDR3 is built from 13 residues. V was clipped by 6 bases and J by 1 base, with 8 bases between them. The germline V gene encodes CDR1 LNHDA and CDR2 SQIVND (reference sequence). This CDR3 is CASRRERTDTQYF. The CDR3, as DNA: TGTGCCAGTAGACGGGAGCGCACAGATACGCAGTATTTT.

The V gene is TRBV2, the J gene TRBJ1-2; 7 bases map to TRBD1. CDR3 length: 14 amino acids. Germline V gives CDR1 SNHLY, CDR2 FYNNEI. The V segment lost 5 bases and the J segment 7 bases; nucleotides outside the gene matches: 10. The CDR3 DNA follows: TGTGCCAGCAGTACGAGACAGGGCAAGGTTGGCTACACCTTC. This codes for CASSTRQGKVGYTF.

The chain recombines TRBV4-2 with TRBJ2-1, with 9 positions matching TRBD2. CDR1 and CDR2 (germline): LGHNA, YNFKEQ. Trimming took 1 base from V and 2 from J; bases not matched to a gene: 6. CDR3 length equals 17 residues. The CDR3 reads CASSQAVAGGTYNEQFF. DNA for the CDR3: TGTGCCAGCAGCCAAGCGGTTGCGGGAGGGACCTACAATGAGCAGTTCTTC.